These 18 T cell receptor beta chains came from one sample sequenced in a study of patients and donors after allogeneic stem cell transplantation. From the RT-PCR reads, TCRdb called clonotypes with MiXCR, one entry per CDR3 protein. The sample gives approximately 200,000 distinct CDR3 sequences, less than 50% of which show up once; around 10% is in the top ten. The sequencing sample was made of blood, either unsorted or a sorted T cell fraction (not recorded which). These receptors all stem from a human donor who was either an allogeneic HSCT recipient or a stem cell or donor lymphocyte infusion donor (not recorded which). It is not recorded whose cells these are; they may come from a transplant donor.

This chain joins TRBV5-6 and TRBJ1-2; D unresolved. Germline values: CDR1 SGHDT, CDR2 YYEEEE. The V and J ends lost 0 bases and 2 bases respectively, with 8 bases between them. The CDR3 has 14 residues. In DNA, the CDR3 is TGTGCCAGCAGCTTGGCCCTAAAAAACTATGGCTACACCTTC. This translates into CASSLALKNYGYTF. Looking up the rest from reference TRBV5-6 and TRBJ1-2 gives the full variable domain: DAGVTQSPTHLIKTRGQQVTLRCSPKSGHDTVSWYQQALGQGPQFIFQYYEEEERQRGNFPDRFSGHQFPNYSSELNVNALLLGDSALYLCASSLALKNYGYTFGSGTRLTVV.

The chain carries TRBV4-1 and TRBJ2-1; 10 bases line up with TRBD2. The J segment lost 5 bases and the V segment lost 4 bases, leaving 8 bases of the junction unmatched. Germline CDR1 and CDR2: MGHRA and YSYEKL. CDR3 length: 16 residues. The CDR3 DNA reads as TGCGCCAGCAGCCGGTCGGGACTAGCGCTTAACAATGAGCAGTTCTTC. Translated, it gives CASSRSGLALNNEQFF.

The rearrangement uses TRBV12-3 or TRBV12-4 and TRBJ2-1; no clear D. The V end lost 6 bases, the J end lost 7 bases, and 10 bases lay between the germline ends. This CDR3 spans 12 amino acids. Here the CDR3 reads CASSPTGNEQFF. In DNA, the CDR3 is TGTGCCAGCAGCCCAACGGGTAATGAGCAGTTCTTC.

The rearrangement joins TRBV18 to TRBJ1-5, with D possibly TRBD1 on 6 matching bases. The germline V gene encodes CDR1 KGHSH and CDR2 LQKENI. The V end was cut by 4 bases, the J end by 10 bases, with 17 bases between. The CDR3 is 14 amino acids. CDR3: CASSRLDRSQPQHF. DNA for the CDR3: TGTGCCAGCTCACGGTTGGACAGATCACAACCCCAGCATTTT.

The chain uses TRBV20-1 and TRBJ2-1; D may match TRBD1 or TRBD2 (5 bases each). Per germline, CDR1 DFQATT and CDR2 SNEGSKA (reference sequence). The V and J ends lost 5 bases and 12 bases respectively, with 17 bases between them. This CDR3 has 12 amino acids. The CDR3 reads CSASPSGAGQFF. CDR3 sequence (DNA): TGCAGTGCTTCCCCTTCTGGGGCGGGGCAGTTCTTC.

This clonotype was found a few times. The chain couples TRBV27 to TRBJ2-5; 7 positions agree with TRBD2. The V segment lost 2 bases and the J segment 5 bases; nucleotides outside the gene matches: 5. This CDR3 spans 14 amino acids. Per the germline V gene, CDR1 is MNHEY and CDR2 is SMNVEV (reference sequence). CDR3 sequence (DNA): TGTGCCAGCAGTTTACGACTAGCTGGGGAGACCCAGTACTTC. This codes for CASSLRLAGETQYF.

The gene calls are TRBV5-6 and TRBJ2-1; weak D call: TRBD1 (5 bases). The germline V gene has CDR1 SGHDT and CDR2 YYEEEE. Trimming left V 0 bases short and J 2 bases short, with 12 bases between. The CDR3 runs to 16 residues. The CDR3 DNA follows: TGTGCCAGCAGCTTGGAGGGGCAAAGGGCCTACAATGAGCAGTTCTTC. Translated, it gives CASSLEGQRAYNEQFF. Filled out from reference TRBV5-6 and TRBJ2-1, the complete variable domain reads DAGVTQSPTHLIKTRGQQVTLRCSPKSGHDTVSWYQQALGQGPQFIFQYYEEEERQRGNFPDRFSGHQFPNYSSELNVNALLLGDSALYLCASSLEGQRAYNEQFFGPGTRLTVL.

The V call is TRBV15, the J call TRBJ1-3; 7 bases line up with TRBD1. Per the germline V gene, CDR1 is LNHNV and CDR2 is YYDKDF (reference sequence). Trimming cost V 3 bases and J 0 bases; bases outside gene matches: 8. This CDR3 spans 17 amino acids. CDR3 sequence reads: CATSSSTGTYSGNTIYF. The CDR3 DNA reads as TGTGCCACCAGCAGTTCGACAGGGACTTACTCTGGAAACACCATATATTTT.

The rearrangement joins TRBV14 to TRBJ2-1, with a weak D call TRBD2 (6 bases). This CDR3 contains 15 residues. Trimming took off 4 bases at V and 10 bases at J, with 20 bases between the two ends. Per germline, CDR1 SGHDN and CDR2 FVKESK. CDR3 sequence reads: CASSPLTSLVGEQFF. The CDR3 DNA sequence: TGTGCCAGCAGCCCACTGACTAGTTTGGTGGGAGAGCAGTTCTTC.

This chain connects TRBV27 to TRBJ2-5, with TRBD1 identical over 8 bases. The CDR3 loop spans 12 amino acids. V trimming: 10 bases; J trimming: 5 bases; junction bases outside the gene matches: 6. Germline V lookup: CDR1 MNHEY, CDR2 SMNVEV (reference sequence). In DNA, the CDR3 is TGTGCCACCCGGACAGGGTTGGAGACCCAGTACTTC. The encoded protein is CATRTGLETQYF.

The CDR3 is CASSLGAVGDEKLFF. CDR3 nucleotide sequence: TGCGCCAGCAGCTTAGGGGCAGTAGGGGATGAAAAACTGTTTTTT. V and J are TRBV5-1 and TRBJ1-4; perhaps TRBD1 as D (5 bases). Trimming shortened V by 2 bases and J by 6 bases, and 14 bases separated the two germline ends. Germline CDR1 is SGHRS and CDR2 is YFSETQ. CDR3 length: 15 amino acids.

This clonotype has just a few counts. The gene calls are TRBV12-3 or TRBV12-4 and TRBJ2-2; D is undetermined. The germline V and J ends were trimmed by 5 bases and 0 bases, with 10 bases remaining between them. CDR3 length: 15 residues. In DNA, the CDR3 is TGTGCCAGCAGTCCCCTACCCCCGAACACCGGGGAGCTGTTTTTT. Amino acid sequence: CASSPLPPNTGELFF.

The J gene is TRBJ2-7, the V gene TRBV18; D perhaps matches TRBD1 (6 bases). Deletions cut 0 bases from V and 4 bases from J, with 16 bases between. The germline V gene encodes CDR1 KGHSH and CDR2 LQKENI. The CDR3 has 16 residues. CDR3 nucleotide sequence: TGTGCCAGCTCACCACCTATTTTTGGGGGCGCGTACGAGCAGTACTTC. This encodes CASSPPIFGGAYEQYF.

The V gene is TRBV12-3 or TRBV12-4, the J gene TRBJ2-5, with TRBD1 identical over 8 bases. The trim removed 4 bases at V and 4 bases at J, leaving 11 bases unmatched. The CDR3 sequence is 16 residues long. This CDR3 reads CASSSRDRTFLETQYF. CDR3 bases: TGTGCCAGCAGTTCCCGGGACAGGACATTCCTAGAGACCCAGTACTTC.

The V gene is TRBV28, the J gene TRBJ1-4; weak D call: TRBD1 (5 bases). Trimming pared 6 bases from V and 5 bases from J, leaving 13 bases between. The CDR3 sequence is 14 residues long. CDR1 is MDHEN and CDR2 is SYDVKM in the germline V gene. The CDR3 sequence: CASSVPGRNEKLFF. The CDR3, as DNA: TGTGCCAGCAGCGTCCCAGGGCGCAATGAAAAACTGTTTTTT.

The chain is built from TRBV20-1 and TRBJ2-1; TRBD1 or TRBD2 may be the D gene (6 bases each). The V end was cut by 3 bases, the J end by 4 bases, with 16 bases between. CDR1 is DFQATT and CDR2 is SNEGSKA in the germline V gene (reference sequence). The CDR3 spans 15 residues. Here the CDR3 reads CSARARQGGYNEQFF. DNA of the CDR3: TGCAGTGCTAGGGCCCGGCAAGGGGGGTACAATGAGCAGTTCTTC.

The genes are TRBV6-1 and TRBJ1-2; D gene uncertain. The CDR3 is 12 residues long. Germline V gene data show CDR1 as MNHNS and CDR2 as SASEGT. V lost 4 bases to trimming and J lost 5 bases, with 8 bases between them. CDR3 in amino acids: CASSVSEYGYTF. The CDR3 nucleotides are TGTGCCAGCAGTGTATCAGAGTATGGCTACACCTTC.

V usage is TRBV6-5 and J usage is TRBJ2-7, with D perhaps given as TRBD1 or TRBD2 (5 bases each). Germline V gene data show CDR1 as MNHEY and CDR2 as SVGAGI. Trimming took off 7 bases at V and 5 bases at J, with 15 bases between the two ends. The CDR3 sequence is 13 residues long. CDR3 protein: CASNRGRSDEQYF. CDR3 DNA: TGTGCCAGCAATCGGGGACGTAGCGACGAGCAGTACTTC.